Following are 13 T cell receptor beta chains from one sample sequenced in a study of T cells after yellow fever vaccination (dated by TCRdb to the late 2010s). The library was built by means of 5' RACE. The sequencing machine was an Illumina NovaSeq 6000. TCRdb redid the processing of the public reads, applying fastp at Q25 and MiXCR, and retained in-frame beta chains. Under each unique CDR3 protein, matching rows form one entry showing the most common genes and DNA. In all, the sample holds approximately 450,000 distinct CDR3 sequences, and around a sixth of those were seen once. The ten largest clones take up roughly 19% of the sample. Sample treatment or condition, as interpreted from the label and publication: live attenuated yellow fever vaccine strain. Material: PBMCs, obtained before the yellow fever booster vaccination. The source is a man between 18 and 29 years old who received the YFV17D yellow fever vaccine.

CDR3 amino acids: CASSLGLSGEKLFF. CDR3 DNA sequence: TGTGCCAGCAGTTTAGGCCTCAGCGGGGAAAAACTGTTTTTT. The rearrangement joins TRBV12-3 or TRBV12-4 to TRBJ1-4; no reliable D call. Trimming stripped 1 base from V and 8 bases from J, with 11 bases between. The CDR3 sequence is 14 residues long.

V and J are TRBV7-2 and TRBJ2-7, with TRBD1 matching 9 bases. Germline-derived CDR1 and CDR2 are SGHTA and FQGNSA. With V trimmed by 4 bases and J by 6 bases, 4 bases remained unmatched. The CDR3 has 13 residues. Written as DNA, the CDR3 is TGTGCCAGCAGCTGGGACAGGGCGGGCGAGCAGTACGTC. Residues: CASSWDRAGEQYV.

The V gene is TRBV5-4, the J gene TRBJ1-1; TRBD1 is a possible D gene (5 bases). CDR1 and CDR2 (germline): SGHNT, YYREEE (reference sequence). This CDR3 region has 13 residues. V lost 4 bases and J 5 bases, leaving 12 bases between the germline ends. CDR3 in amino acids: CASSPGTETEAFF. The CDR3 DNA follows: TGTGCCAGCAGCCCCGGGACGGAAACTGAAGCTTTCTTT.

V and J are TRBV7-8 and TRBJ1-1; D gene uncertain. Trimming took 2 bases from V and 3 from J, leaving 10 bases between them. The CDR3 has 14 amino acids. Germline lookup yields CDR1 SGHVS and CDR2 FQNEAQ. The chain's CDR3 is CASSLTRKDTEAFF. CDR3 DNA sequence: TGTGCCAGCAGCTTAACACGGAAGGACACTGAAGCTTTCTTT.

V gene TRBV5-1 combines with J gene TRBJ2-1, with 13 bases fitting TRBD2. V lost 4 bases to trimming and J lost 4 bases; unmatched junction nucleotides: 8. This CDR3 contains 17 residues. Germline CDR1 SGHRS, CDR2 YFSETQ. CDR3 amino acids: CASSIGLAGVTYNEQFF. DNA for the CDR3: TGCGCCAGCAGCATTGGACTAGCGGGGGTAACATACAATGAGCAGTTCTTC. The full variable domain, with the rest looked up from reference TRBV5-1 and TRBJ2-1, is KAGVTQTPRYLIKTRGQQVTLSCSPISGHRSVSWYQQTPGQGLQFLFEYFSETQRNKGNFPGRFSGRQFSNSRSEMNVSTLELGDSALYLCASSIGLAGVTYNEQFFGPGTRLTVL.

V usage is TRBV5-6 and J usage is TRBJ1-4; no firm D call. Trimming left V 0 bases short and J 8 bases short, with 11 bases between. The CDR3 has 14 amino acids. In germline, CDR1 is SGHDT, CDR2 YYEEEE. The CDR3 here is CASSLVGRDEKLFF. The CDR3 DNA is TGTGCCAGCAGCTTGGTAGGGAGAGACGAAAAACTGTTTTTT.

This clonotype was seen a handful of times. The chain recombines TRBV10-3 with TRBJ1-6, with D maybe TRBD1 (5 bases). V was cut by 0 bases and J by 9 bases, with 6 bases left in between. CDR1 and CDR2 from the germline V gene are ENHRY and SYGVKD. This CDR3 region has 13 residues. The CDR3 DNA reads TGTGCCATCAGTGAGTCGGGGGGTTCACCCCTCCACTTT. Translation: CAISESGGSPLHF.

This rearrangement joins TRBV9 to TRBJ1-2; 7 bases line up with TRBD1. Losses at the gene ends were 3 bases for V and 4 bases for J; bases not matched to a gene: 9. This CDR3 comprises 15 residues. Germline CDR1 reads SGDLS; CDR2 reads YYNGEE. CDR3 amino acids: CASSGGAGGSYGYTF. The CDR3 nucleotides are TGTGCCAGCAGCGGAGGAGCAGGGGGATCCTATGGCTACACCTTC.

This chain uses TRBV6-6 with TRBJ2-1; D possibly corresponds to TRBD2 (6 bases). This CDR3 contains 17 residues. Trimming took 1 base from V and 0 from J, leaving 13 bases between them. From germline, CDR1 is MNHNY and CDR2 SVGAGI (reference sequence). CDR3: CASSYFGGYSSYNEQFF. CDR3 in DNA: TGTGCCAGCAGTTACTTCGGGGGATACAGCTCCTACAATGAGCAGTTCTTC.

The CDR3 DNA is TGCAGTGCCACGCGGGAGGGTAGCACCGGGGAGCTGTTTTTT. It encodes CSATREGSTGELFF. The J gene is TRBJ2-2, the V gene TRBV20-1; 9 bases line up with TRBD2. CDR3 length equals 14 residues. Losses at the gene ends were 6 bases for V and 4 bases for J; bases not matched to a gene: 6. Germline CDR1 is DFQATT and CDR2 is SNEGSKA (reference sequence).

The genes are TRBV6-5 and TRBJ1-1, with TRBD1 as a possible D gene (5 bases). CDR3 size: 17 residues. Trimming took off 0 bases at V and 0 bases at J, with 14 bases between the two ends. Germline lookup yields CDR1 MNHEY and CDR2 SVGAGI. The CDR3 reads CASSYSIGGTVNTEAFF. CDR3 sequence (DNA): TGTGCCAGCAGTTACTCGATCGGGGGAACCGTGAACACTGAAGCTTTCTTT.

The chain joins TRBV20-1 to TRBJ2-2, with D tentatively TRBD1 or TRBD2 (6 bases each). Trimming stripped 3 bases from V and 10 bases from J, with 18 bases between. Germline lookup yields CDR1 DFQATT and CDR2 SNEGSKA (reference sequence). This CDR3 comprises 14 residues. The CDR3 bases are TGCAGTGCTAGCCCGAGTGGGGGGCTCGCGGAGCTGTTTTTT. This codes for CSASPSGGLAELFF.

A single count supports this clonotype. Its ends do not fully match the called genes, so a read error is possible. CDR3 region: CASSEDRTETQYF. For the CDR3, the DNA is TGTGCCAGCAGCGAAGACCGGACGGAGACCCAGTACTTC. The chain employs TRBV4-2 and TRBJ2-5; D is uncertain. The germline CDR1 and CDR2 sequences are LGHNA and YNFKEQ. The CDR3 has 13 amino acids.